The sequence of this T cell receptor beta chain was determined in a study of cytomegalovirus exposure and HLA in healthy donors. Germline values: CDR1 SNHLY, CDR2 FYNNEI. V lost 4 bases to trimming and J lost 5 bases; unmatched junction nucleotides: 1. This CDR3 has 15 amino acids. PCR involved 60 Vbeta and 13 Jbeta primers. Profiled with immunoSEQ multiplex PCR; TCRdb holds only in-frame clones, not every one. The table includes roughly 18,000 clones, 60% to 80% detected once. By share of the sample, this clone is medium-sized (0.01 to 0.1%). Other DNA sequences within the sample encode an identical CDR3.

The sequencing input was PBMCs. The chain employs TRBV2 and TRBJ2-1, with 14 bases matching TRBD2. The TCR sequence derives from a man aged 18 to 35 in good health and CMV-seronegative. The CDR3 sequence is CASSGLAGGDNEQFF. The CDR3 DNA sequence: TGTGCCAGCAGTGGACTAGCGGGAGGGGACAATGAGCAGTTCTTC. The variable domain in full, with the rest retrieved from reference TRBV2 and TRBJ2-1, is EPEVTQTPSHQVTQMGQEVILRCVPISNHLYFYWYRQILGQKVEFLVSFYNNEISEKSEIFDDQFSVERPDGSNFTLKIRSTKLEDSAMYFCASSGLAGGDNEQFFGPGTRLTVL.